A single sample gave rise to the 11 T cell receptor beta chains below, sequenced in a study of blood T cell repertoires in COVID-19 (TCRdb year 2020). The method was the immunoSEQ multiplex PCR assay. TCRdb limited this immuneACCESS table to in-frame rearrangements with V and J called. A share of clones is missing; checked studies link under half to unresolved V genes, and the rest is unexplained. A total of some 450,000 clones appear in this sample, around 88% of them only once. The ten largest clones add up to around 13% of the sample. Sequencing was done on a sample of peripheral blood. The receptors here all came from a woman in her forties or fifties with COVID-19, enrolled during active disease.

Concerning this clone itself: Other nucleotide sequences in the sample specify the same CDR3. The chain recombines TRBV19 with TRBJ2-1; D perhaps matches TRBD1 (6 bases). CDR3 length: 15 amino acids. Germline loops: CDR1 LNHDA, CDR2 SQIVND (reference sequence). The ends were cut back, 3 bases at V and 4 bases at J, with 13 bases in the middle. The CDR3 is CASSITGKGYNEQFF. The CDR3 coding sequence is TGTGCCAGTAGTATTACAGGGAAGGGATACAATGAGCAGTTCTTC.

This clone was recorded a few times. The chain employs TRBV21-1 and TRBJ1-6; the table's D gene call, TRBD1, was not cross checked with the DNA. TRBV21-1 is shown as a pseudogene. The CDR3 contains 12 residues. This chain's CDR3 is CASSNRPGPLHF. The DNA for the CDR3 is TGTGCCAGCAGCAATCGTCCAGGGCCCCTCCACTTT.

The rearrangement links TRBV15 to TRBJ2-3, with a possible D match to TRBD2 (7 bases). This CDR3 region has 18 residues. V was cut by 0 bases and J by 2 bases, with 18 bases left in between. Looked up from germline, CDR1 is LNHNV and CDR2 is YYDKDF (reference sequence). The CDR3 nucleotides read TGTGCCACCAGCAGAGATCACAGGGCTAGCGGTAACACAGATACGCAGTATTTT. Translated, it gives CATSRDHRASGNTDTQYF.

A single count supports this clone. The chain links TRBV27 to TRBJ2-7, with 11 bases fitting TRBD1. The CDR3 sequence is 15 residues long. Germline CDR1 and CDR2: MNHEY and SMNVEV (reference sequence). V was clipped by 10 bases and J by 6 bases; unmatched bases: 14. The CDR3 protein is CATATGTGGSREQYF. The CDR3 DNA follows: TGTGCCACCGCGACTGGGACAGGGGGATCGCGCGAGCAGTACTTC.

This rearrangement joins TRBV11-1 to TRBJ2-1; 8 nucleotides align to TRBD1. CDR1 and CDR2 (germline): SGHAT, FQDESV (reference sequence). CDR3 length: 16 residues. V lost 5 bases, J lost 6 bases, and 12 bases stayed unmatched. The DNA for the CDR3 is TGTGCCAGCAGCCACCCGACAGGGGAAAGGCGCAATGAGCAGTTCTTC. It codes for CASSHPTGERRNEQFF.

This clone was detected only once. The V call is TRBV19, the J call TRBJ1-5; 7 nucleotides agree with TRBD1. The CDR3 has 18 residues. Per germline, CDR1 LNHDA and CDR2 SQIVND (reference sequence). Germline trimming cut 5 bases from V and 0 bases from J; bases unmatched to any gene: 13. The CDR3 protein is CASSFPGQEDYSNQPQHF. The CDR3 region has the DNA TGTGCCAGTAGTTTCCCCGGACAGGAAGATTATAGCAATCAGCCCCAGCATTTT.

CDR3 sequence reads: CAWSRLPSTPYEQYF. Here the CDR3 DNA reads TGTGCCTGGAGCCGACTACCCTCCACCCCCTACGAGCAGTACTTC. This chain connects TRBV30 to TRBJ2-7; D may be TRBD2 (5 bases). Germline V gives CDR1 GTSNPN, CDR2 SVGIG (reference sequence). V was pared by 3 bases and J by 2 bases, with 17 bases between. This CDR3 is built from 15 residues.

The rearrangement links TRBV6-5 to TRBJ2-5; possibly TRBD2 for D (7 bases). With 6 bases removed from V and 5 bases from J, the gap between germline ends came to 19 bases. The CDR3 consists of 15 residues. Germline CDR1 reads MNHEY; CDR2 reads SVGAGI. CDR3 residues: CASRWTVGRQETQYF. CDR3 DNA sequence: TGTGCCAGCAGATGGACAGTCGGGAGGCAGGAGACCCAGTACTTC.

This rearrangement joins TRBV27 to TRBJ1-1, with D possibly being TRBD1 (6 bases). There are 13 residues in the CDR3. The V end lost 8 bases, the J end lost 4 bases, and 14 bases lay between the germline ends. Per germline, CDR1 MNHEY and CDR2 SMNVEV (reference sequence). CDR3 protein: CASGPRGGTEAFF. CDR3 bases: TGTGCCAGCGGGCCCAGAGGGGGCACTGAAGCTTTCTTT.

This clone was seen only a few times. The rearrangement joins TRBV5-1 to TRBJ1-1; TRBD1 agrees at 9 bases. The CDR3 spans 15 residues. V lost 4 bases, J lost 8 bases, and 12 bases stayed unmatched. The germline V gene encodes CDR1 SGHRS and CDR2 YFSETQ. Written as DNA, the CDR3 is TGCGCCAGCAGCCTCACCGGGACAGGGCTTTCGGAAGCTTTCTTT. This encodes CASSLTGTGLSEAFF.

This clone was seen only once. The genes are TRBV7-2 and TRBJ2-1, with TRBD1 as a possible D gene (5 bases). This CDR3 has 15 residues. V was cut by 1 base and J by 7 bases, with 14 bases left in between. The germline CDR1 and CDR2 sequences are SGHTA and FQGNSA. The CDR3 nucleotides read TGTGCCAGCAGCTTAGAGGGATTCAGGGTGAATGAGCAGTTCTTC. It translates to CASSLEGFRVNEQFF. Filled out from reference TRBV7-2 and TRBJ2-1, the complete variable domain reads GAGVSQSPSNKVTEKGKDVELRCDPISGHTALYWYRQSLGQGLEFLIYFQGNSAPDKSGLPSDRFSAERTGGSVSTLTIQRTQQEDSAVYLCASSLEGFRVNEQFFGPGTRLTVL.